This TCR beta chain was identified in a study of blood T cell repertoires in COVID-19. The V gene lost 2 bases and the J gene lost 7 bases, with 14 bases spanning the gap. The CDR3 is made up of 14 amino acids. From germline, CDR1 is MNHNY and CDR2 SVGAGI (reference sequence). Profiling relied on immunoSEQ multiplex PCR, and the TCRdb table lists in-frame clones only, not all of them. The sample holds under 350,000 clones; 80% to 90% are singletons and the top ten take 8% to 13%. The receptor was derived from a woman in her seventies with acute or convalescent COVID-19. The V gene is TRBV6-6, the J gene TRBJ1-1; D unclear. The sample was peripheral blood. The CDR3 loop is CASSYVSYPLEAFF. CDR3 DNA sequence: TGTGCCAGCAGTTACGTTAGCTATCCCCTTGAAGCTTTCTTT.